Here is one T cell receptor beta chain with its context. This clonotype was seen only a few times. This clone's antigen is unknown. Base quality data are lacking; no much larger clone is found one base away. The run used an Illumina HiSeq 2500. Quantitative 5'-RACE with molecular barcodes was used to prepare TCR beta libraries. In the source study's methods: A new computational method based on a probabilistic model of VDJ rearrangement was used to identify disease-linked TCR variants. In TCRdb, the public reads were trimmed at Q25 with fastp and aligned with MiXCR, with productive beta chains retained. For every CDR3 protein sequence, its rows merge into one entry that carries the most common genes and DNA. These V and J calls derive from TCRdb rather than the authors' analysis. For this sample there are fewer than 250,000 distinct CDR3 sequences; about 18% appear just once. The top ten clones comprise 42% of the sample.

The data derive from a study of CD8 T cells in ankylosing spondylitis (dated by TCRdb to the late 2010s). Concerning the study at large: To find TCR variants linked to disease, the study profiled T cell receptor beta repertoires in ankylosing spondylitis patients and healthy donors. The whole study cohort included about a hundred healthy donors and around 25 ankylosing spondylitis patients. Peripheral blood samples were taken, and synovial fluid was additionally collected from ankylosing spondylitis patients.

The CDR3 sequence holds 12 residues, the cysteine and phenylalanine included. Only CDR3 DNA is held: 36 bases, read in frame from base 1. CDR1 is given as SGHTA and CDR2 as FQGTGA, both from the germline V gene. V ends up 5 bases short and J 7 bases short, with an unmatched junction base count of 5. Results and caveats for the whole study, not just this receptor: Significant enrichment of the disease-linked clones was reported in matched synovial fluid samples from ankylosing spondylitis patients. Blood from ankylosing spondylitis patients appeared to be characterized by a TCR beta motif made up of fewer than ten highly homologous amino acid variants. A CD8+ phenotype was shown by the disease-linked clones, which were found at relatively low frequencies in peripheral blood. Some motif variants had previously been reported in the synovial fluid and blood of reactive arthritis patients, which suggests shared mechanisms of disease initiation.

The sequence derives from a male donor with ankylosing spondylitis. The specimen was blood, either unsorted or a sorted T cell fraction (not recorded which). This chain joins TRBV7-3 to TRBJ2-7, with 7 junctional bases fitting TRBD2. CDR3 protein: CASSPGGREQYF. The DNA sequence follows: TGTGCCAGCAGCCCCGGGGGGAGAGAGCAGTACTTC.